This passage covers 7 T cell receptor beta chains from one sample sequenced in a study of blood T cell repertoires in COVID-19. Assay: immunoSEQ multiplex PCR; the TCRdb copy retains only in-frame clones and omits some. In the table there are roughly 32,000 clones, roughly 91% of which are singletons. Sequenced sample: peripheral blood. These receptors were collected from an elderly man with acute or convalescent COVID-19.

The chain is built from TRBV24-1 and TRBJ1-5, with D unclear. The CDR3 is made up of 12 amino acids. V shed 5 bases and J shed 11 bases, with 12 bases lying between them. Germline CDR1 reads KGHDR; CDR2 reads SFDVKD. For the CDR3, the DNA is TGTGCCACCAGTGCCTCGGGAGTGTCCCAGCATTTT. It is translated as CATSASGVSQHF.

The chain is built from TRBV4-2 and TRBJ2-7, with 7 bases identical to TRBD2. The CDR3 loop spans 16 amino acids. The germline V gene has CDR1 LGHNA and CDR2 YNFKEQ. V dropped 0 bases and J dropped 4; count of bases not matched to a gene: 9. CDR3 nucleotides: TGTGCCAGCAGCCAAGAATCGGGGGGATCGAAGTACGAGCAGTACTTC. Translation gives CASSQESGGSKYEQYF.

This clone was found a few times. This chain links TRBV28 with TRBJ1-4; 10 nucleotides line up with TRBD1. Trimming at V came to 4 bases and at J to 8 bases, leaving 4 bases not matched to a gene. Germline loops: CDR1 MDHEN, CDR2 SYDVKM. The CDR3 consists of 14 residues. CDR3 loop: CASSWDRGTEKLFF. In DNA form, the CDR3 reads TGTGCCAGCAGTTGGGACAGGGGAACAGAAAAACTGTTTTTT. Variable domain in full (rest from reference TRBV28 and TRBJ1-4): DVKVTQSSRYLVKRTGEKVFLECVQDMDHENMFWYRQDPGLGLRLIYFSYDVKMKEKGDIPEGYSVSREKKERFSLILESASTNQTSMYLCASSWDRGTEKLFFGSGTQLSVL.

The J gene is TRBJ1-1, the V gene TRBV11-3; D might be TRBD1 (5 bases). The CDR3 is made up of 12 amino acids. The V end was cut by 3 bases, the J end by 7 bases, with 9 bases between. Germline CDR1 is SGHNT and CDR2 is YENEEA. The CDR3: CASSFGQGEAFF. The CDR3 DNA is TGTGCCAGCAGCTTTGGGCAGGGTGAAGCTTTCTTT.

The chain employs TRBV7-6 and TRBJ2-5, with 11 nucleotides matching TRBD2. The CDR3 contains 12 residues. After removal of 6 bases from V and 13 bases from J, the junction contained 7 bases not matched to a gene. Germline V lookup: CDR1 SGHVS, CDR2 FNYEAQ. CDR3: CASSSLAGGPYF. The CDR3 coding sequence is TGTGCCAGCAGTTCGCTAGCGGGGGGTCCGTACTTC.

Concerning this clone itself: The junction shows a germline mismatch at one end, possibly a read error. The same CDR3 is also encoded by other DNA sequences in this sample. The rearrangement joins TRBV6-1 to TRBJ1-2, with a weak D call TRBD1 (6 bases). CDR1 is MNHNS, CDR2 SASEGT, per germline. The CDR3 length is 14 residues. CDR3: CASSEGTVFYGYTF. CDR3 nucleotide sequence: TGTGCCAGCAGTGAAGGGACAGTGTTCTATGGTTACACCTTC.

The rearrangement uses TRBV2 and TRBJ1-3, with D maybe TRBD1 (6 bases). Trimming pared 7 bases from V and 3 bases from J, leaving 10 bases between. Germline V gene lookup returns CDR1 SNHLY and CDR2 FYNNEI. The CDR3 is 13 residues long. CDR3 sequence: CASKLQGGNTIYF. In DNA, the CDR3 is TGTGCCAGCAAATTACAGGGTGGAAACACCATATATTTT.